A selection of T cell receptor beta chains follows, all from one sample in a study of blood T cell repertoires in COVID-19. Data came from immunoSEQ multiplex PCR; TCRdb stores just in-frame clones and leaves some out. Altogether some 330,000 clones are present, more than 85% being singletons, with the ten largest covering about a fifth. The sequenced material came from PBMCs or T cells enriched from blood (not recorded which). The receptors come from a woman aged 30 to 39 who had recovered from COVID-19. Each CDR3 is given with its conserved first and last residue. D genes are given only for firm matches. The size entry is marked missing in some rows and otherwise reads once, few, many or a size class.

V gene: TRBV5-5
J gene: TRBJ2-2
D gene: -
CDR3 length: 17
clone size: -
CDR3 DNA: TGTGCCAGCAGCCGAAACAGGGTACGGGCGAACACCGGGGAGCTGTTTTTT
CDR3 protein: CASSRNRVRANTGELFF

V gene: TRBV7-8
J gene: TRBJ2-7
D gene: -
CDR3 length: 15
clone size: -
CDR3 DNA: TGTGCCAGCAGCCGAGTTGGCGGGGGCTCGTACGAGCAGTACTTC
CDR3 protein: CASSRVGGGSYEQYF

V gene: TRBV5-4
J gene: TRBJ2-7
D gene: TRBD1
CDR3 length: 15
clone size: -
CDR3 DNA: TGTGCCAGCAGCTTGGAGCCGGGGACAGACTACGAGCAGTACTTC
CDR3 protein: CASSLEPGTDYEQYF

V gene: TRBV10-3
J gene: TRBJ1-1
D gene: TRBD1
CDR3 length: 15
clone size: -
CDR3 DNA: TGTGCCATCAGACTGACAGGGGCCATGAACACTGAAGCTTTCTTT
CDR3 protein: CAIRLTGAMNTEAFF

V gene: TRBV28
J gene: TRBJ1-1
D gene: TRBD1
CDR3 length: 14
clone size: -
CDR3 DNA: TGTGCCAGCAGTCCCGGACAGGGAGACACTGAAGCTTTCTTT
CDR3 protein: CASSPGQGDTEAFF

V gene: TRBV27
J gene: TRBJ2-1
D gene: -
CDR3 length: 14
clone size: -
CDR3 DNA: TGTGCCAGCAGTCGGGGAGTTAGCAACAATGAGCAGTTCTTC
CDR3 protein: CASSRGVSNNEQFF

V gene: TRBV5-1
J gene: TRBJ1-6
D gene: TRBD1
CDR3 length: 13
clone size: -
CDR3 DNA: TGCGCCAGCGCCAGGGGGCTGGGATCACCCCTCCACTTT
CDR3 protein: CASARGLGSPLHF

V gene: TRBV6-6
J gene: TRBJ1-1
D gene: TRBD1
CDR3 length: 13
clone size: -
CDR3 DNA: TGTGCCAGTCGGGACAGCCTTTACACTGAAGCTTTCTTT
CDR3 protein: CASRDSLYTEAFF

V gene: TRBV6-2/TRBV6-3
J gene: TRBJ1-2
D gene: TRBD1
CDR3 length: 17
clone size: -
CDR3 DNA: TGTGCCAGCAGTTACTCTACGACAGGGGGGACGAACTATGGCTACACCTTC
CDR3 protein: CASSYSTTGGTNYGYTF

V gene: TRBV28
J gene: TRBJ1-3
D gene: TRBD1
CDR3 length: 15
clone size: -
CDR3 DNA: TGTGCCAGCAGAACAGGGGGCAAGGGGCGGGACACCATATATTTT
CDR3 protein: CASRTGGKGRDTIYF

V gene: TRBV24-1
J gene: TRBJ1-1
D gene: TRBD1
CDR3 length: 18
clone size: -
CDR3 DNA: TGTGCCACCAGTGATCTTGTCGACAGGGTGGGTTTGAACACTGAAGCTTTCTTT
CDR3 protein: CATSDLVDRVGLNTEAFF

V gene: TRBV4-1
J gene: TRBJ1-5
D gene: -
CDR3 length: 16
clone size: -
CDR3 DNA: TGCGCCAGCAGCCAAGATCTGTCGCGGGGCTCTCAGCCCCAGCATTTT
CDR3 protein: CASSQDLSRGSQPQHF

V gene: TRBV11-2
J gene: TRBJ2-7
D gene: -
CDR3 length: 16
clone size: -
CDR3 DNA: TGTGCCAGCAGCTTACGAGGCAGAGGCAGAAACTACGAGCAGTACTTC
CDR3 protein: CASSLRGRGRNYEQYF

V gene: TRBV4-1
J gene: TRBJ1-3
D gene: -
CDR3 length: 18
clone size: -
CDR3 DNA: TGCGCCAGCAGCCAGACCGGGACAACGGGGCGGACTGGAAACACCATATATTTT
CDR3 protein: CASSQTGTTGRTGNTIYF

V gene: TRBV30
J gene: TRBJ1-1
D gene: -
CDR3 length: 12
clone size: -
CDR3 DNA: TGTGCCTGGAGCACAGGGTACACTGAAGCTTTCTTT
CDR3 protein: CAWSTGYTEAFF

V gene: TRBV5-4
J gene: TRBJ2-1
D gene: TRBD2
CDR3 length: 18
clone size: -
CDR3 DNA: TGTGCCAGCAGCGGGTGGGGACTAGTTAGAAAGAACTACAATGAGCAGTTCTTC
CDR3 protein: CASSGWGLVRKNYNEQFF

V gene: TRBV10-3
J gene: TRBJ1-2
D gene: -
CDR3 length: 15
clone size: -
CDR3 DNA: TGTGCCATCAGTGAGCCACAAGAAGCTAACTATGGCTACACCTTC
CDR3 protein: CAISEPQEANYGYTF

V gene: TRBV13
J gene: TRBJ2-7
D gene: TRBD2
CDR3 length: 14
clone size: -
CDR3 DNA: TGTGCCAGCAGCTTCACTCTAGCGGCTTACGAGCAGTACTTC
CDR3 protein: CASSFTLAAYEQYF

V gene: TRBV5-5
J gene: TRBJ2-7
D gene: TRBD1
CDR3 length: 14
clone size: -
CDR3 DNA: TGTGCCAGCAGCATAGGGACAGGGACCTACGAGCAGTACTTC
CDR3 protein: CASSIGTGTYEQYF

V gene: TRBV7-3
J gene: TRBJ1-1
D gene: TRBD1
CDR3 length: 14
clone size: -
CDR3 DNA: TGTGCCAGCAGCTTAGCGGGGACAGACACTGAAGCTTTCTTT
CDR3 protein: CASSLAGTDTEAFF

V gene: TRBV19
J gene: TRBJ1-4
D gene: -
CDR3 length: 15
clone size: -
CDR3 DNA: TGTGCCAGTAGTATCCGGGGGGTAACTAATGAAAAACTGTTTTTT
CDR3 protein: CASSIRGVTNEKLFF

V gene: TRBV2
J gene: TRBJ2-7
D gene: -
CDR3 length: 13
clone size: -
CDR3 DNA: TGTGCCAGCAGTGTAGCCGGGAATTACGAGCAGTACTTC
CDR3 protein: CASSVAGNYEQYF

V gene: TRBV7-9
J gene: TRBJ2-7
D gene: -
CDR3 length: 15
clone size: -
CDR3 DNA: TGTGCCAGCAGCTTAGATTGGGGGGGGCCAGCCGAGCAGTACTTC
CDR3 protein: CASSLDWGGPAEQYF

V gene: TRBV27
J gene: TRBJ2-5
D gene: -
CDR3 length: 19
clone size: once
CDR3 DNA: TGTGCCAGCAGCCTAATAGGGGGAATAAATATCAGAGACCAAGAGACCCAGTACTTC
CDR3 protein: CASSLIGGINIRDQETQYF

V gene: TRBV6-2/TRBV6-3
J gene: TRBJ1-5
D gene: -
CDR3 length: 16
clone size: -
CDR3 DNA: TGTGCCAGCAGTTACCCCTCGGGACAAATCAATCAGCCCCAGCATTTT
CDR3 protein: CASSYPSGQINQPQHF

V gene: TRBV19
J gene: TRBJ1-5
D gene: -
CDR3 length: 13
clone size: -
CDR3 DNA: TGTGCCAGTAGTATCCCCCCCGATCAGCCCCAGCATTTT
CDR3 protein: CASSIPPDQPQHF

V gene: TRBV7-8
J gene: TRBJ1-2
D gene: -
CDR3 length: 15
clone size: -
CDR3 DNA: TGTGCCAGCAGCCGGGGACTGTGGGGCGGAAATGGCTACACCTTC
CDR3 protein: CASSRGLWGGNGYTF

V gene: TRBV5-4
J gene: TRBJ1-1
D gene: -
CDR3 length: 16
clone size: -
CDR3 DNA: TGTGCCAGCAGCCCCGGGGGGAAATCAATGAACACTGAAGCTTTCTTT
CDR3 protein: CASSPGGKSMNTEAFF

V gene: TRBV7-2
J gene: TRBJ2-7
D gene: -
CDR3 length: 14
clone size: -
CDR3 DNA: TGTGCCAGCAGCGCCTCGGGTAGCTCCTACGAGCAGTACTTC
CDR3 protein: CASSASGSSYEQYF

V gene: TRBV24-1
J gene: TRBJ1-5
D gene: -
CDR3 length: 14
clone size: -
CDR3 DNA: TGTGCCACCAGTGATTGGAGCGGCAATCAGCCCCAGCATTTT
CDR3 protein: CATSDWSGNQPQHF

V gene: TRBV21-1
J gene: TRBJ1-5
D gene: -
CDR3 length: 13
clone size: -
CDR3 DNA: TGTGCCCGATCCCTAAGTGGCAATCAGCCCCAGCATTTT
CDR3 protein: CARSLSGNQPQHF

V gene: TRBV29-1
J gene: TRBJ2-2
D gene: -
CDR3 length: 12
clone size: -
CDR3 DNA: TGCAGCGTTGGGCGGTCCACCGGGGAGCTGTTTTTT
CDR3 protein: CSVGRSTGELFF

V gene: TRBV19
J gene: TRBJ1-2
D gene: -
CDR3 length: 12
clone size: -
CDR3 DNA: TGTGCCAGTAGTATGGAGGCCTATGGCTACACCTTC
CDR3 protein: CASSMEAYGYTF

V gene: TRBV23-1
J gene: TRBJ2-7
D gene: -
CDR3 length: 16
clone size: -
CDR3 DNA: TGCGCCAGCAGTCCACGACACAAGGGGCGACCCTACGAGCAGTACTTC
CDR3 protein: CASSPRHKGRPYEQYF

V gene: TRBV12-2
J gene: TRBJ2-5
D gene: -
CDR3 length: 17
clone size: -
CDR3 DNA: TGTGCAAGTCGCTTACGGTCGCCGGGGGGGCACCAAGAGACCCAGTACTTC
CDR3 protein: CASRLRSPGGHQETQYF

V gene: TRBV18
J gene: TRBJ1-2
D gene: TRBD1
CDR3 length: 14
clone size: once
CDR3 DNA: TGTGCCAGCGCAGGACAGGGAGTAGACTATGGCTACACCTTC
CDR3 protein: CASAGQGVDYGYTF

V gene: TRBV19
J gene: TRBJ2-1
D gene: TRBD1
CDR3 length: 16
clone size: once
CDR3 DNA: TGTGCCAGTAGTCCTCCGGGACAGGGTGGAGGCAATGAGCAGTTCTTC
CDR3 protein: CASSPPGQGGGNEQFF